This T cell receptor (beta chain) was captured in a study of cytomegalovirus exposure and HLA in healthy donors. Study observations and caveats: Many donors carried some public TCRs, although rarity characterized most TCR sequences. According to an earlier analysis, most TCR beta V segments yielded productive rearrangements about 90% or about 30% of the time.

In regard to this clone: Its antigen is still unknown.

The PCR was carried out with 60 Vbeta primers and 13 Jbeta primers. Clones were read by immunoSEQ multiplex PCR, and TCRdb kept only the in-frame ones, dropping some. The sample consists of 70,000 to 85,000 clones, around 68% of them appearing once. Each donor was healthy, and each was a bone marrow donor. The specimen sequenced was PBMCs. This receptor was identified in a man between 35 and 55 years old in good health and CMV-seropositive.

The CDR3 reads CATQGKNAYNEQFF. The CDR3 bases are TGTGCCACCCAGGGCAAAAATGCCTACAATGAGCAGTTCTTC. The rearrangement links TRBV6-5 to TRBJ2-1, with a weak D call TRBD1 (5 bases). Trimming left V 10 bases short and J 2 bases short, with 15 bases between. Germline V gene lookup returns CDR1 MNHEY and CDR2 SVGAGI. The CDR3 loop spans 14 amino acids.